This T cell receptor (beta chain) was identified in a study of post-analysis software for immune sequencing data. Included in the TCR beta cDNA libraries were unique molecular identifiers. TCRdb fed the PCR reads into MiXCR, producing one record per CDR3 protein. In the table there are over 300,000 distinct CDR3 sequences, roughly 30% of which are singletons. Only a few counts were recorded for this clonotype. What it binds is not known. CDR3 length: 13 residues. Germline CDR1 and CDR2: ENHRY and SYGVKD. V shed 6 bases and J shed 0 bases, with 6 bases lying between them. Broader study findings: Compared with controls, patients had more of about 5 TRBV segments, including TRBV5-6, TRBV5-1 and TRBV20-1.

The chain has TRBV10-3 and TRBJ2-1; D is ambiguous. The sequencing sample was made of blood. This receptor was taken from a girl aged 10 to 17 with multiple sclerosis. Here the CDR3 reads CAISENSYNEQFF. In DNA, the CDR3 is TGTGCCATCAGCGAAAACTCCTACAATGAGCAGTTCTTC.